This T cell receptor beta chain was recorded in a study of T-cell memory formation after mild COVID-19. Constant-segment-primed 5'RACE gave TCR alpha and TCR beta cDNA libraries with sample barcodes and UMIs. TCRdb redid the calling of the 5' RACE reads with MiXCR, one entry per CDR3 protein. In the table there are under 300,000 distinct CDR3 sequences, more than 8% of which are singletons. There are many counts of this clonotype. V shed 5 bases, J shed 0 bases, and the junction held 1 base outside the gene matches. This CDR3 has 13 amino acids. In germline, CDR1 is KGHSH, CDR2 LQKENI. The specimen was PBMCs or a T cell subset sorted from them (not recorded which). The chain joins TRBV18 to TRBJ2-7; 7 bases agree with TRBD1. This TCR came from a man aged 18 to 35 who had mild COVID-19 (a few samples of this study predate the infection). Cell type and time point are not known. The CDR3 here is CASSGDSSYEQYF. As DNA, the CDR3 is TGTGCCAGCTCAGGGGACAGCTCCTACGAGCAGTACTTC.